A selection of T cell receptor beta chains follows, all from one sample in a study of a mutant IDH1 vaccine in newly diagnosed glioma. The table came from immunoSEQ multiplex PCR; TCRdb's copy has only in-frame clones and leaves some out. The repertoire holds approximately 21,000 clones, with roughly 84% as singletons. No cognate antigen is known for these TCRs. The material was PBMCs, obtained from a glioma patient whose treatment included an IDH1 peptide vaccine. Receptors were obtained from a man aged 40-50 years with glioma. Each CDR3 is given without its conserved first and last residue. A D gene is named only where the DNA matches it firmly.

d_call | cdr3_length | j_call | v_call | cdr3_aa
NA | 13 | TRBJ1-4 | TRBV7-2 | ASSFNQGMNEKLF
TRBD1 | 13 | TRBJ2-5 | TRBV4-3 | ASSDRTGGAETQY
NA | 14 | TRBJ1-4 | TRBV25-1 | ASSSAWDGNNEKLF
NA | 11 | TRBJ1-1 | TRBV7-3 | ASSLGDNTEAF
NA | 11 | TRBJ2-5 | TRBV28 | ASGEDNQETQY
NA | 14 | TRBJ2-5 | TRBV7-9 | ASSSETHSPGETQY
TRBD1 | 12 | TRBJ2-7 | TRBV7-2 | ASSQHRGGYEQY
NA | 11 | TRBJ2-7 | TRBV5-6 | ASSLSFPGEQY
TRBD1 | 13 | TRBJ1-1 | TRBV6-6 | ASVSGQGTPRGAF
NA | 12 | TRBJ2-1 | TRBV6-5 | ASSFTSSYNEQF
NA | 13 | TRBJ2-1 | TRBV19 | ASSIGTGDYDEQF
NA | 14 | TRBJ2-1 | TRBV14 | ASSQLGGSSYNEQF
NA | 13 | TRBJ2-3 | TRBV4-3 | ASSQDSGTLRVEY
NA | 15 | TRBJ2-7 | TRBV10-1 | ASSELEQGTLYYEQY
NA | 13 | TRBJ1-2 | TRBV19 | ASSTLVEAPYGYT
TRBD1 | 13 | TRBJ1-5 | TRBV9 | ASSLSGQGDQPQH
TRBD2 | 13 | TRBJ2-2 | TRBV7-2 | ASSPMGRATGELF
NA | 12 | TRBJ1-5 | TRBV28 | ASSLGGGSRPQH
TRBD1 | 11 | TRBJ2-1 | TRBV4-1 | ASSLGQANEQF
TRBD2 | 13 | TRBJ2-7 | TRBV14 | ASSQGTSGSREQY
NA | 14 | TRBJ2-1 | TRBV7-2 | ASSLVGTGSYNEQF
NA | 11 | TRBJ2-3 | TRBV6-1 | ASTPGVTDTQY
TRBD2 | 14 | TRBJ2-1 | TRBV4-2 | ASSQVLGLAGAEQF